This T cell receptor beta chain emerged from a study of breast tumors, draining lymph nodes, adjacent tissues. Whole-study results and caveats: Luminal-like breast cancer showed significantly greater tumor-nontumor repertoire similarity than basal-like breast cancer did. The lymph node origin of tumor T cells was framed as consistent with a hypothesis, not demonstrated. Data fit most tumor T cells coming from lymph node, expanding in tumor. Tumor TCR diversity was below lymph nodes but above nontumor tissue.

Losses at the gene ends were 3 bases for V and 7 bases for J; bases not matched to a gene: 3. The V gene's germline CDR1 is SGDLS and CDR2 YYNGEE. The CDR3 covers 14 residues. Worth noting for this clonotype: Its antigen is as yet unknown.

TCRdb reanalysed the multiplex PCR reads using MiXCR and keeps one entry per CDR3 protein. The data contain under 30,000 distinct CDR3 sequences, under 30% of them seen just once; the ten biggest clones take up less than 15%. This TCR derives from a female donor with breast cancer. Some clones in this sample may be carry-over from other donors' samples. The material sequenced was breast tumor tissue. The genes are TRBV9 and TRBJ2-1; 11 nucleotides align to TRBD2. DNA of the CDR3: TGTGCCAGCAGCGGAAGACTAGCGGGAAATGAGCAGTTCTTC. This codes for CASSGRLAGNEQFF.